A single sample is the source of the 27 T cell receptor beta chains below, sequenced in a study of shared clonotypes between healthy human individuals (dated by TCRdb to the early 2020s). Receptor libraries were prepared by the immunoSEQ multiplex PCR assay. TCRdb carries this immuneACCESS record with in-frame sequences only. Its versions omit some clonotypes, under half of them owing to an unresolved V gene in the studies checked, with the rest unexplained. Present in this sample are some 1 million clones, around 74% of which were seen just once. The top ten hold 1.4% to 1.5% of the sample. Source material: memory CD4+ T cells sorted from blood. Taken with the paper, the label for cell subset or site translates to: CD45RA-negative fraction. The receptor source for this set is a man aged 18 to 29 in good health.

This rearrangement joins TRBV21-1 to TRBJ2-7. TRBV21-1 is noted as a pseudogene. This CDR3 is 17 amino acids long. This CDR3 reads CASSNGGSGGSSYEQYF. The DNA for the CDR3 is TGTGCCAGCAGCAACGGTGGATCGGGCGGAAGCTCCTACGAGCAGTACTTC.

CDR3 DNA: TGTGCCAGCGCTACCTACGAGCAGTACTTC. It codes for CASATYEQYF. The chain uses TRBV28 and TRBJ2-7; D not resolved. In germline, CDR1 is MDHEN, CDR2 SYDVKM. The length of the CDR3 is 10 residues. The germline V and J ends were trimmed by 8 bases and 2 bases, with 4 bases remaining between them.

The rearrangement joins TRBV30 to TRBJ1-1, with D unclear. V dropped 1 base and J dropped 11 bases, with 11 bases sitting between them. The CDR3 consists of 11 residues. CDR1 is GTSNPN and CDR2 is SVGIG in the germline V gene (reference sequence). The CDR3 sequence is CAWSGLAEAFF. CDR3 DNA sequence: TGTGCCTGGAGTGGCCTGGCCGAGGCTTTCTTT.

About this clone itself: One end of the junction fails to match germline, which may point to a read error. V and J are TRBV5-8 and TRBJ1-3; 7 bases align to TRBD1. The V gene's germline CDR1 is SGHTS and CDR2 YDEGEE. The CDR3 loop spans 18 amino acids. Here the CDR3 DNA reads TGTGCCAGCAGTTTGGCCAACAGGGGAGGGTTCTCTGGAAACACCATATATTTT. It codes for CASSLANRGGFSGNTIYF.

This chain connects TRBV5-6 to TRBJ2-3; 10 bases fit TRBD2. This CDR3 has 19 residues. V lost 4 bases and J lost 2; bases outside the gene matches: 16. Germline V gives CDR1 SGHDT, CDR2 YYEEEE. CDR3 sequence: CASSRPVGSGRSITDTQYF. The CDR3 DNA is TGTGCCAGCAGCCGTCCTGTGGGTAGCGGGAGGAGTATCACAGATACGCAGTATTTT.

The chain combines TRBV29-1 with TRBJ2-7; 9 bases are shared with TRBD2. This CDR3 spans 14 amino acids. Looked up from germline, CDR1 is SQVTM and CDR2 is ANQGSEA. V was pared by 4 bases and J by 2 bases, with 6 bases of the junction left unmatched. This CDR3 reads CSVARAGGPYEQYF. The CDR3 DNA reads as TGCAGCGTTGCCCGAGCGGGGGGCCCCTACGAGCAGTACTTC.

This CDR3 is CAWSPRGQISNQPQHF. CDR3 DNA: TGTGCCTGGAGTCCCAGGGGGCAGATTAGCAATCAGCCCCAGCATTTT. The chain carries TRBV30 and TRBJ1-5; 8 bases map to TRBD1. This CDR3 has 16 residues. Germline values: CDR1 GTSNPN, CDR2 SVGIG (reference sequence). V shed 2 bases, J shed 0 bases, and the junction held 6 bases outside the gene matches.

The genes are TRBV2 and TRBJ2-3; perhaps TRBD1 as D (5 bases). V was cut by 4 bases and J by 5 bases, with 13 bases left in between. CDR1 is SNHLY and CDR2 is FYNNEI in the germline V gene. CDR3 length: 14 amino acids. The CDR3 DNA reads as TGTGCCAGCAGTGTCGGCAGGGTGGGAGATACGCAGTATTTT. This sequence encodes CASSVGRVGDTQYF. Combining the CDR3 with reference TRBV2 and TRBJ2-3 gives the whole variable domain EPEVTQTPSHQVTQMGQEVILRCVPISNHLYFYWYRQILGQKVEFLVSFYNNEISEKSEIFDDQFSVERPDGSNFTLKIRSTKLEDSAMYFCASSVGRVGDTQYFGPGTRLTVL.

Written as DNA, the CDR3 is TGCGCCAGCAGCTTGGGGGGCTCGGGGCCTGACATTCAGTACTTC. Its translation: CASSLGGSGPDIQYF. The rearrangement joins TRBV5-1 to TRBJ2-4; either TRBD1 or TRBD2 may supply D (5 bases each). Trimming removed 0 bases at V and 8 bases at J, with 15 bases between. The germline V gene has CDR1 SGHRS and CDR2 YFSETQ. The CDR3 is 15 amino acids.

On this clone itself: Other DNA sequences in the sample encode the same CDR3. V and J are TRBV6-5 and TRBJ2-2; weak D call: TRBD1 (6 bases). The V end was cut by 3 bases, the J end by 4 bases, with 9 bases between. Germline CDR1 reads MNHEY; CDR2 reads SVGAGI. The CDR3 consists of 14 residues. CDR3 sequence reads: CASSYRGGTGELFF. The CDR3 DNA reads as TGTGCCAGCAGTTATCGAGGGGGCACCGGGGAGCTGTTTTTT.

This clone has more than one count but fewer than ten. This chain connects TRBV7-8 to TRBJ1-4; a possible D gene is TRBD1 (5 bases). Germline V CDR1 and CDR2: SGHVS, FQNEAQ. This CDR3 is built from 16 residues. V was clipped by 5 bases and J by 1 base, with 14 bases between them. This CDR3 is CASSQVQTVTNEKLFF. The CDR3 DNA reads as TGTGCCAGCAGCCAAGTCCAGACAGTAACTAATGAAAAACTGTTTTTT.

The V call is TRBV5-4, the J call TRBJ2-2, with TRBD1 matching 7 bases. V trimming: 3 bases; J trimming: 1 base; junction bases outside the gene matches: 6. CDR1 is SGHNT, CDR2 YYREEE, per germline (reference sequence). This CDR3 comprises 16 residues. CDR3 coding DNA: TGTGCCAGCAGCTCACTGGGACAGAGGAACACCGGGGAGCTGTTTTTT. Amino acid sequence: CASSSLGQRNTGELFF.

The rearrangement joins TRBV6-5 to TRBJ1-4, with D tentatively TRBD1 (6 bases). Germline CDR1 and CDR2: MNHEY and SVGAGI. The CDR3 contains 13 residues. Trimming cost V 5 bases and J 4 bases, with 8 bases left between them. The CDR3 reads CASSDRFNEKLFF. The CDR3, as DNA: TGTGCCAGCAGTGACAGGTTTAATGAAAAACTGTTTTTT.

The chain has TRBV27 and TRBJ2-3; no firm D call. Trimming removed 5 bases from V and 2 bases from J, with 17 bases in between. The V gene's germline CDR1 is MNHEY and CDR2 SMNVEV (reference sequence). There are 16 residues in the CDR3. The DNA of the CDR3 is TGTGCCAGCAGTCCCCGGACGACGCTACACACAGATACGCAGTATTTT. Its translation: CASSPRTTLHTDTQYF.

This chain connects TRBV10-3 to TRBJ1-1; TRBD1 is a possible D gene (6 bases). The V gene's germline CDR1 is ENHRY and CDR2 SYGVKD. This CDR3 is 15 amino acids long. V lost 3 bases and J 2 bases, leaving 13 bases between the germline ends. The CDR3 DNA reads TGTGCCATCAGTGATGGTGGGGGACACAACACTGAAGCTTTCTTT. Amino acid sequence: CAISDGGGHNTEAFF.

V and J are TRBV27 and TRBJ2-5; TRBD2 is a possible D gene (7 bases). The ends were cut back, 0 bases at V and 5 bases at J, with 13 bases in the middle. The germline V gene has CDR1 MNHEY and CDR2 SMNVEV (reference sequence). The CDR3 contains 15 residues. The CDR3 DNA is TGTGCCAGCAGTTTATCGGGGGGGCCGTGGGAGACCCAGTACTTC. This gives the protein CASSLSGGPWETQYF.

V gene TRBV30 combines with J gene TRBJ1-1; 8 positions match TRBD1. The CDR3 covers 12 residues. Germline CDR1 and CDR2: GTSNPN and SVGIG (reference sequence). Unmatched junction bases numbered 3, after V lost 0 bases and J lost 9 bases. CDR3 region: CAWSVQGGKAFF. The CDR3 region has the DNA TGTGCCTGGAGTGTACAGGGGGGGAAAGCTTTCTTT.

CDR3 sequence: CASSRRTAREPMNTEAFF. The CDR3 DNA follows: TGCGCCAGCAGCCGACGGACCGCCCGGGAACCGATGAACACTGAAGCTTTCTTT. V and J are TRBV4-1 and TRBJ1-1; D remains unclear. Per the germline V gene, CDR1 is MGHRA and CDR2 is YSYEKL. V was trimmed by 4 bases and J by 0 bases, leaving 21 bases between them. This CDR3 region has 18 residues.

The chain is built from TRBV19 and TRBJ1-2, with 9 bases lining up with TRBD1. There are 13 residues in the CDR3. Germline-derived CDR1 and CDR2 are LNHDA and SQIVND (reference sequence). V was pared by 4 bases and J by 4 bases, with 1 base of the junction left unmatched. The CDR3 sequence is CASSTTGGYGYTF. DNA for the CDR3: TGTGCCAGTAGTACGACAGGGGGCTATGGCTACACCTTC. The full variable domain, rest sourced from reference TRBV19 and TRBJ1-2, is DGGITQSPKYLFRKEGQNVTLSCEQNLNHDAMYWYRQDPGQGLRLIYYSQIVNDFQKGDIAEGYSVSREKKESFPLTVTSAQKNPTAFYLCASSTTGGYGYTFGSGTRLTVV.

A few counts support this clone. This chain joins TRBV30 and TRBJ2-3; possibly TRBD2 for D (6 bases). Germline V CDR1 and CDR2: GTSNPN, SVGIG (reference sequence). The germline V and J ends were trimmed by 2 bases and 6 bases, with 12 bases remaining between them. CDR3 length equals 13 residues. CDR3 protein: CAWSTRDGDTQYF. The CDR3 nucleotides are TGTGCCTGGAGTACGCGGGATGGGGATACGCAGTATTTT.

V usage is TRBV7-9 and J usage is TRBJ2-3; perhaps TRBD2 as D (6 bases). V gave up 7 bases and J gave up 6 bases, with 20 bases separating them. The CDR3 spans 15 residues. Germline V gene sequence: CDR1 SEHNR, CDR2 FQNEAQ (reference sequence). CDR3 residues: CASNSWDSTPDTQYF. The DNA of the CDR3 is TGTGCCAGCAACTCGTGGGACTCCACCCCTGATACGCAGTATTTT.

The chain is built from TRBV7-2 and TRBJ1-2; tentatively, D is TRBD1 (5 bases). The length of the CDR3 is 13 residues. Per the germline V gene, CDR1 is SGHTA and CDR2 is FQGNSA. Trimming stripped 1 base from V and 8 bases from J, with 11 bases between. DNA of the CDR3: TGTGCCAGCAGCTTAGGCCAGAGGGGAGGCTACACCTTC. The encoded protein is CASSLGQRGGYTF.

The chain carries TRBV11-2 and TRBJ2-5; 10 positions agree with TRBD1. CDR3 length: 15 residues. The germline CDR1 and CDR2 sequences are SGHAT and FQNNGV. With V trimmed by 4 bases and J by 3 bases, 5 bases remained unmatched. CDR3 region: CASSSQTGGKETQYF. Written as DNA, the CDR3 is TGTGCCAGCAGCTCCCAGACAGGGGGCAAAGAGACCCAGTACTTC. Full variable domain (remainder filled in from reference TRBV11-2 and TRBJ2-5): EAGVAQSPRYKIIEKRQSVAFWCNPISGHATLYWYQQILGQGPKLLIQFQNNGVVDDSQLPKDRFSAERLKGVDSTLKIQPAKLEDSAVYLCASSSQTGGKETQYFGPGTRLLVL.

The rearrangement links TRBV30 to TRBJ1-6, with TRBD1 identical over 7 bases. J was trimmed by 6 bases and V by 5 bases; bases with no gene match: 4. The CDR3 has 13 residues. CDR1 and CDR2 from the germline V gene are GTSNPN and SVGIG (reference sequence). CDR3 in amino acids: CAWGEGANSPLHF. The CDR3, as DNA: TGTGCCTGGGGGGAGGGGGCTAATTCACCCCTCCACTTT.

V usage is TRBV21-1 and J usage is TRBJ2-5; the table calls TRBD1, which could not be checked here. TRBV21-1 is a recognized pseudogene. This CDR3 is 13 amino acids long. The DNA for the CDR3 is TGTGCCAGCGGCGGACAGGGAGGAGAGACCCAGTACTTC. Its protein is CASGGQGGETQYF.

The J gene is TRBJ1-5, the V gene TRBV19; possibly TRBD1 for D (6 bases). This CDR3 is built from 14 residues. V lost 3 bases, J lost 8 bases, and 14 bases lay in between. Looked up from germline, CDR1 is LNHDA and CDR2 is SQIVND (reference sequence). The CDR3 here is CASSIRQAQEPQHF. The DNA for the CDR3 is TGTGCCAGTAGTATTAGACAGGCCCAAGAGCCCCAGCATTTT.

This clone was observed many times. This sequence joins TRBV7-6 and TRBJ1-5; tentatively, D is TRBD1 (5 bases). The V end lost 5 bases, the J end lost 8 bases, and 13 bases lay between the germline ends. The CDR3 is 13 residues long. Germline values: CDR1 SGHVS, CDR2 FNYEAQ. Here the CDR3 reads CASSAGHLKPQHF. The CDR3 DNA reads TGTGCCAGCAGCGCTGGACACTTGAAGCCCCAGCATTTT.